The clone carrying this T cell receptor (beta chain) was recorded a few times. The antigen remains unidentified. The data were obtained in a study of post-analysis software for immune sequencing data. Prepared libraries of TCR beta cDNA carried unique molecular identifiers. T cells numbering about 0.85 to 10 million yielded roughly 0.5 million cDNA molecules. One entry per CDR3 protein results from TCRdb running MiXCR on the PCR reads. The sample has about 540,000 distinct CDR3 sequences, about a third seen once. Study observations and caveats: In patients, TRBV5-6, TRBV5-1 and TRBV20-1 belonged to roughly five TRBV segments found more frequently than in controls.

This CDR3 is built from 16 residues. Germline-derived CDR1 and CDR2 are SGHVS and FQNEAQ. Deletions cut 5 bases from V and 4 bases from J, with 20 bases between. V gene TRBV7-8 combines with J gene TRBJ1-2; D possibly corresponds to TRBD1 (5 bases). The material sequenced was blood. This TCR derives from a girl aged 2-17 years with multiple sclerosis. The CDR3 loop reads CASSPTETEGLYGYTF. The CDR3, as DNA: TGTGCCAGCAGCCCCACTGAGACAGAAGGCCTCTATGGCTACACCTTC.